One sample yielded the 13 T cell receptor beta chains listed below, sequenced in a study of cytomegalovirus exposure and HLA in healthy donors. With 60 Vbeta and 13 Jbeta primers, the PCR was carried out. The repertoire was sequenced with immunoSEQ multiplex PCR; TCRdb's copy has only in-frame clones and lacks some. Found here are tens of thousands of clones, around 81% of them singletons; the top ten hold around 6.4%. The sequenced sample was PBMCs. Every receptor here comes from a young man in good health and CMV-seropositive.

Here the CDR3 reads CASSFPRTSNEQFF. In DNA form, the CDR3 reads TGTGCCAGCAGCTTCCCTAGGACAAGCAATGAGCAGTTCTTC. The V and J genes are TRBV7-2 and TRBJ2-1; D is perhaps TRBD1 (5 bases). This CDR3 has 14 amino acids. V lost 3 bases and J lost 6, with 12 bases in between. CDR1 and CDR2 (germline): SGHTA, FQGNSA.

This clone came up a few times. This chain uses TRBV5-1 with TRBJ1-4; 7 nucleotides match TRBD1. The CDR3 runs 14 residues. CDR1 SGHRS and CDR2 YFSETQ come from the germline V gene. Unmatched junction bases numbered 3, after V lost 0 bases and J lost 7 bases. The CDR3 loop is CASSLGQGVEKLFF. The CDR3 nucleotides read TGCGCCAGCAGCTTGGGGCAGGGGGTTGAAAAACTGTTTTTT.

The V gene is TRBV25-1, the J gene TRBJ1-2, with D possibly matching TRBD1 (6 bases). CDR3 length: 14 residues. Trimming left V 4 bases short and J 4 bases short, with 13 bases between. Germline V gene lookup returns CDR1 MGHDK and CDR2 SYGVNS. CDR3 sequence (DNA): TGTGCCAGCAGTGTGGGGTGGGGGCTCTATGGCTACACCTTC. This sequence encodes CASSVGWGLYGYTF.

The chain combines TRBV2 with TRBJ1-3, with D perhaps TRBD1 (5 bases). The length of the CDR3 is 14 residues. V dropped 4 bases and J dropped 0 bases, with 7 bases sitting between them. Per the germline V gene, CDR1 is SNHLY and CDR2 is FYNNEI. The CDR3 reads CASSGGRSGNTIYF. The CDR3 DNA follows: TGTGCCAGCAGTGGGGGCCGCTCTGGAAACACCATATATTTT.

The CDR3 region has the DNA TGTGCCAGCACCCCCCTCGGGACAGGGTGGCGTTATAGCAATCAGCCCCAGCATTTT. Protein product: CASTPLGTGWRYSNQPQHF. The chain carries TRBV28 and TRBJ1-5; 9 nucleotides line up with TRBD1. CDR1 is MDHEN and CDR2 is SYDVKM in the germline V gene. This CDR3 is 19 amino acids long. J gave up 0 bases and V 7 bases, and 16 bases lay outside the gene matches.

The rearrangement joins TRBV2 to TRBJ2-7; 9 bases align to TRBD1. The CDR3 extends over 14 amino acids. Germline CDR1 reads SNHLY; CDR2 reads FYNNEI. With V trimmed by 8 bases and J by 3 bases, 8 bases remained unmatched. In nucleotides, the CDR3 is TGTGCCAGCGCAGCCGGACAGGGGAGCTACGAGCAGTACTTC. This codes for CASAAGQGSYEQYF.

V and J are TRBV28 and TRBJ2-5; TRBD2 might be the D (5 bases). The CDR3 spans 16 residues. From germline, CDR1 is MDHEN and CDR2 SYDVKM. Deletions cut 6 bases from V and 5 bases from J, with 22 bases between. CDR3 DNA: TGTGCCAGCAGCCTAACTAGGGCCACGGTGGAGGAGACCCAGTACTTC. Residues: CASSLTRATVEETQYF.

V and J are TRBV6-4 and TRBJ2-7; TRBD2 might be the D (5 bases). Germline V lookup: CDR1 MRHNA, CDR2 SNTAGT. V lost 7 bases and J lost 4, with 29 bases in between. The CDR3 is 18 amino acids. The chain's CDR3 is CASKTPRLFSVMEYEQYF. The CDR3 coding sequence is TGTGCCAGCAAGACCCCAAGACTATTTAGCGTCATGGAGTACGAGCAGTACTTC.

The chain couples TRBV18 to TRBJ2-1, with 11 bases identical to TRBD2. The CDR3 runs to 15 residues. CDR1 is KGHSH, CDR2 LQKENI, per germline. V shed 3 bases, J shed 6 bases, and the junction held 4 bases outside the gene matches. CDR3 sequence: CASSPLAGGLNEQFF. CDR3 coding DNA: TGTGCCAGCTCACCCCTAGCGGGAGGCCTCAATGAGCAGTTCTTC. Full variable domain (outside the CDR3, taken from reference TRBV18 and TRBJ2-1): NAGVMQNPRHLVRRRGQEARLRCSPMKGHSHVYWYRQLPEEGLKFMVYLQKENIIDESGMPKERFSAEFPKEGPSILRIQQVVRGDSAAYFCASSPLAGGLNEQFFGPGTRLTVL.

This clone was counted between two and nine times. The chain carries TRBV6-5 and TRBJ1-5; possibly TRBD1 for D (5 bases). This CDR3 contains 15 residues. Germline CDR1 MNHEY, CDR2 SVGAGI. The V gene lost 5 bases and the J gene lost 7 bases, with 18 bases spanning the gap. CDR3 loop: CASSPVTGSNQPQHF. CDR3 in DNA: TGTGCCAGCAGTCCCGTTACAGGTAGTAACCAGCCCCAGCATTTT.

CDR3 in amino acids: CASSVAGAGETQYF. The CDR3 DNA follows: TGTGCCAGTAGTGTAGCGGGAGCTGGAGAGACCCAGTACTTC. The chain employs TRBV19 and TRBJ2-5; TRBD2 matches 9 bases. V shed 5 bases and J 4 bases; nucleotides not matched to a gene: 5. The CDR3 is 14 residues long. From germline, CDR1 is LNHDA and CDR2 SQIVND (reference sequence).

The chain combines TRBV7-9 with TRBJ2-4; possible D gene TRBD1, 7 bases. The germline gives CDR1 SEHNR, CDR2 FQNEAQ (reference sequence). With 5 bases removed from V and 7 bases from J, the gap between germline ends came to 15 bases. The CDR3 covers 14 residues. CDR3 nucleotide sequence: TGTGCCAGCAGCGCAGACAGGGAGGCTAACATTCAGTACTTC. It encodes CASSADREANIQYF.

This clone was seen a handful of times. This chain connects TRBV28 to TRBJ1-1; D is unclear. V was pared by 1 base and J by 7 bases, with 7 bases between. This CDR3 spans 12 amino acids. CDR1 MDHEN and CDR2 SYDVKM come from the germline V gene. The CDR3 region is CASSLSRLEAFF. The DNA of the CDR3 is TGTGCCAGCAGTTTATCGCGACTTGAAGCTTTCTTT.